These 30 T cell receptor beta chains were sequenced from one sample in a study of CD8+CD57+ T cells in acquired aplastic anemia. According to the study, genomic DNA was the template for TCR beta VDJ and CDR3 profiling. TCRdb re-derived calls from the reads in MiXCR, one entry per CDR3 protein. The table records 200,000 to 250,000 distinct CDR3 sequences, 30% to 40% of them present only once. Material for sequencing was sorted CD4+, CD8+, or CD8+CD57+ T cells (not recorded which) from PBMCs. The receptors come from a human donor in good health, serving as a control.

In its sample, this clonotype was seen a few times. The genes are TRBV5-4 and TRBJ2-6; D might be TRBD1 (6 bases). V was pared by 4 bases and J by 0 bases, with 8 bases between. Germline lookup yields CDR1 SGHNT and CDR2 YYREEE (reference sequence). CDR3 length: 15 amino acids. CDR3: CASSGQISGANVLTF. DNA for the CDR3: TGTGCCAGCAGCGGACAGATCTCTGGGGCCAACGTCCTGACTTTC.

In its sample, this clonotype was seen many times. The J gene is TRBJ2-7, the V gene TRBV2, with TRBD1 identical over 8 bases. Germline V lookup: CDR1 SNHLY, CDR2 FYNNEI. The CDR3 totals 15 residues. V was clipped by 4 bases and J by 6 bases; unmatched bases: 11. The chain's CDR3 is CASSAGQGMVPEQYF. CDR3 sequence (DNA): TGTGCCAGCAGTGCCGGACAGGGAATGGTCCCCGAGCAGTACTTC. Full variable domain (rest looked up from reference TRBV2 and TRBJ2-7): EPEVTQTPSHQVTQMGQEVILRCVPISNHLYFYWYRQILGQKVEFLVSFYNNEISEKSEIFDDQFSVERPDGSNFTLKIRSTKLEDSAMYFCASSAGQGMVPEQYFGPGTRLTVT.

The table lists this clonotype with a few counts. The rearrangement uses TRBV18 and TRBJ2-7, with 9 bases fitting TRBD1. Germline V gene data show CDR1 as KGHSH and CDR2 as LQKENI. The ends lost 3 bases at V and 4 bases at J; junction bases unmatched: 4. The CDR3 loop spans 14 amino acids. The CDR3 bases are TGTGCCAGCTCACCCGGGACAGGGAAATACGAGCAGTACTTC. The encoded protein is CASSPGTGKYEQYF.

Points on this clonotype: Just one base apart from a much larger clone, this may be a read error. The V call is TRBV19, the J call TRBJ1-6; TRBD1 aligns across 9 bases. The CDR3 has 15 amino acids. With V trimmed by 1 base and J by 7 bases, 2 bases remained unmatched. Per the germline V gene, CDR1 is LNHDA and CDR2 is SQIVND (reference sequence). The CDR3 DNA reads as TGTGCCAGTAGTATAGCGGGGACAGGGAATTCACCCCTCCACTTT. As protein: CASSIAGTGNSPLHF. Supplemented by reference TRBV19 and TRBJ1-6, the full variable domain reads DGGITQSPKYLFRKEGQNVTLSCEQNLNHDAMYWYRQDPGQGLRLIYYSQIVNDFQKGDIAEGYSVSREKKESFPLTVTSAQKNPTAFYLCASSIAGTGNSPLHFGNGTRLTVT.

This clonotype was observed many times. The chain employs TRBV6-5 and TRBJ1-3; D unresolved. The V and J ends lost 2 bases and 3 bases respectively, with 8 bases between them. The CDR3 loop spans 14 amino acids. CDR1 is MNHEY, CDR2 SVGAGI, per germline. CDR3 sequence reads: CASSYGGYGNTIYF. The CDR3 DNA reads as TGTGCCAGCAGTTACGGCGGATATGGAAACACCATATATTTT.

The count of this clonotype is one. The chain combines TRBV7-9 with TRBJ1-5; D is perhaps TRBD1 (5 bases). Germline CDR1 reads SEHNR; CDR2 reads FQNEAQ (reference sequence). This CDR3 region has 15 residues. With 5 bases removed from V and 0 bases from J, the gap between germline ends came to 11 bases. The CDR3 DNA reads TGTGCCAGCAGCCCAGGCAGGGATAGCAATCAGCCCCAGCATTTT. Translation gives CASSPGRDSNQPQHF.

This clonotype was seen only a few times. The gene calls are TRBV30 and TRBJ1-2, with TRBD1 as a possible D gene (5 bases). The V gene's germline CDR1 is GTSNPN and CDR2 SVGIG (reference sequence). The CDR3 length is 13 residues. The germline V and J ends were trimmed by 0 bases and 8 bases, with 13 bases remaining between them. The CDR3 is CAWSVRLGGGYTF. DNA of the CDR3: TGTGCCTGGAGTGTACGTTTGGGGGGAGGCTACACCTTC.

The J gene is TRBJ2-3, the V gene TRBV24-1; 8 bases map to TRBD2. The CDR3 extends over 14 amino acids. The ends lost 11 bases at V and 4 bases at J; junction bases unmatched: 10. CDR1 is KGHDR, CDR2 SFDVKD, per germline. Written as DNA, the CDR3 is TGTGCCAGCTCCAAAGCGGGGGCGGCAGATACGCAGTATTTT. Translating it yields CASSKAGAADTQYF.

The genes are TRBV6-1 and TRBJ1-1, with TRBD1 as a possible D gene (6 bases). V lost 2 bases to trimming and J lost 8 bases, with 12 bases between them. Germline CDR1 and CDR2: MNHNS and SASEGT. The CDR3 runs to 13 residues. This CDR3 reads CASSENIDREAFF. In nucleotides, the CDR3 is TGTGCCAGCAGTGAAAATATCGACAGGGAAGCTTTCTTT.

In this sample, this clonotype turned up many times. CDR3 nucleotide sequence: TGTGCCAGCTCAGGGAGAGTAGGATTCGATGAGCAGTTCTTC. It encodes CASSGRVGFDEQFF. This chain links TRBV19 with TRBJ2-1, with D perhaps being TRBD1 or TRBD2 (5 bases each). This CDR3 region has 14 residues. Germline V gene lookup returns CDR1 LNHDA and CDR2 SQIVND (reference sequence). The V end lost 9 bases, the J end lost 8 bases, and 20 bases lay between the germline ends.

In this sample, this clonotype turned up many times. The CDR3 reads CASSPNDRSYTEAFF. DNA of the CDR3: TGTGCCAGTAGTCCTAATGATCGCAGTTACACTGAAGCTTTCTTT. The chain combines TRBV19 with TRBJ1-1; D not resolved. Germline V gene lookup returns CDR1 LNHDA and CDR2 SQIVND (reference sequence). This CDR3 is 15 amino acids long. V was pared by 5 bases and J by 3 bases, with 16 bases between.

At least ten counts were recorded for this clonotype. V usage is TRBV19 and J usage is TRBJ2-5, with 7 bases fitting TRBD1. The V gene end was trimmed by 5 bases and the J gene end by 6 bases; junction bases not matched to a gene: 9. The CDR3 contains 14 residues. Germline V gives CDR1 LNHDA, CDR2 SQIVND (reference sequence). CDR3 amino acids: CASSPKTGFQTQYF. Written as DNA, the CDR3 is TGTGCCAGTAGTCCCAAGACAGGGTTTCAGACCCAGTACTTC.

V usage is TRBV25-1 and J usage is TRBJ2-1; maybe TRBD1 (6 bases). V gave up 4 bases and J gave up 5 bases, with 15 bases separating them. Germline V lookup: CDR1 MGHDK, CDR2 SYGVNS. CDR3 length: 15 residues. DNA for the CDR3: TGTGCCAGCAGTGTAACAGGGAATCCAGACAATGAGCAGTTCTTC. Its protein product is CASSVTGNPDNEQFF.

The chain couples TRBV13 to TRBJ1-1; D gene uncertain. Looked up from germline, CDR1 is PRHDT and CDR2 is FYEKMQ (reference sequence). Trimming removed 4 bases at V and 5 bases at J, with 5 bases between. The CDR3 contains 11 residues. CDR3 in DNA: TGTGCCAGCAGCTCAGAAACTGAAGCTTTCTTT. Protein product: CASSSETEAFF.

This clonotype was found many times. The chain carries TRBV7-2 and TRBJ1-1; D is uncertain. Germline V gives CDR1 SGHTA, CDR2 FQGNSA. V shed 6 bases and J shed 1 base, with 9 bases lying between them. This CDR3 contains 13 residues. The DNA of the CDR3 is TGTGCCAGCAGATACACCGGGAACACTGAAGCTTTCTTT. It is translated as CASRYTGNTEAFF.

This clonotype showed up just a few times. The DNA for the CDR3 is TGTGCCAGCTCACCCGACCGGGCCAATAATGAAAAACTGTTTTTT. This translates into CASSPDRANNEKLFF. The chain uses TRBV18 and TRBJ1-4; no firm D call. V dropped 3 bases and J dropped 4 bases, with 12 bases sitting between them. The length of the CDR3 is 15 residues. Germline CDR1 and CDR2: KGHSH and LQKENI.

This clonotype was counted at least ten times. This chain links TRBV2 with TRBJ1-1, with D perhaps TRBD1 (6 bases). Germline CDR1 reads SNHLY; CDR2 reads FYNNEI. Between the trimmed V and J ends, which lost 4 bases and 1 base, there was a span of 7 bases. This CDR3 region has 13 residues. CDR3 nucleotides: TGTGCCAGCAGTGTGACAGGGAACACTGAAGCTTTCTTT. The encoded protein is CASSVTGNTEAFF.

This clonotype was found a few times. J is TRBJ1-1 and V is TRBV6-5; D is uncertain. Per the germline V gene, CDR1 is MNHEY and CDR2 is SVGAGI. The CDR3 length is 13 residues. V lost 0 bases and J lost 1, with 3 bases in between. The CDR3, as DNA: TGTGCCAGCAGTTACTCAAAGAACACTGAAGCTTTCTTT. Its protein product is CASSYSKNTEAFF.

This chain connects TRBV5-1 to TRBJ2-5, with TRBD1 matching 8 bases. The CDR3 runs 16 residues. J gave up 4 bases and V 4 bases, and 12 bases lay outside the gene matches. Germline V gene data show CDR1 as SGHRS and CDR2 as YFSETQ. The CDR3 reads CASSRDNQGAGETQYF. CDR3 bases: TGCGCCAGCAGCCGCGATAATCAGGGGGCGGGAGAGACCCAGTACTTC.

This clonotype was seen repeatedly, ten times or more. The J gene is TRBJ1-2, the V gene TRBV20-1; D unclear. V was cut by 3 bases and J by 3 bases, with 5 bases left in between. The CDR3 spans 11 residues. Germline V gene data show CDR1 as DFQATT and CDR2 as SNEGSKA (reference sequence). CDR3 sequence (DNA): TGCAGTGCTAGTTCACACTATGGCTACACCTTC. As protein: CSASSHYGYTF.

The J gene is TRBJ2-2, the V gene TRBV11-3, with D hard to call. V was shortened by 5 bases and J by 2 bases, with 12 bases between the two germline ends. Germline CDR1 SGHNT, CDR2 YENEEA. This CDR3 has 15 amino acids. CDR3 DNA sequence: TGTGCCAGCAGCCCTCTCGTAGGAAACACCGGGGAGCTGTTTTTT. This sequence encodes CASSPLVGNTGELFF.

Turning to this clonotype: It may be a read error: a sequence one base away is much more abundant. The chain is built from TRBV7-4 and TRBJ1-1; no clear D. CDR1 is SGHVT, CDR2 SQSDAQ, per germline. The CDR3 length is 13 residues. The CDR3, as DNA: TGTGCCAGCAGCTTCCTGCGGAACACTGAAGCTCTCTTT. Translated: CASSFLRNTEALF. Full variable domain (rest looked up from reference TRBV7-4 and TRBJ1-1): GAGVSQSPRYKVAKRGRDVALRCDSISGHVTLYWYRQTLGQGSEVLTYSQSDAQRDKSGRPSGRFSAERPERSVSTLKIQRTEQGDSAVYLCASSFLRNTEALFGQGTRLTVV.

This clonotype was seen a handful of times. The chain recombines TRBV3-1 with TRBJ2-5; 7 bases match TRBD1. The CDR3 extends over 15 amino acids. The germline V gene has CDR1 LGHDT and CDR2 YNNKEL (reference sequence). With V trimmed by 4 bases and J by 7 bases, 12 bases remained unmatched. CDR3 sequence: CASSPRRTGPGTQYF. CDR3 in DNA: TGTGCCAGCAGCCCCCGTCGGACAGGCCCAGGGACCCAGTACTTC.

This clonotype was counted ten times or more. The CDR3 DNA reads TGTGCCAGCAGCGTAGGTCCATTCCCTGGGGAGCTGTTTTTT. It yields the protein CASSVGPFPGELFF. The rearrangement joins TRBV9 to TRBJ2-2; D gene uncertain. Germline CDR1 SGDLS, CDR2 YYNGEE. V was cut by 0 bases and J by 8 bases, with 11 bases left in between. The CDR3 covers 14 residues.

In this sample, this clonotype turned up once. The J gene is TRBJ2-7, the V gene TRBV10-3; D unresolved. Per germline, CDR1 ENHRY and CDR2 SYGVKD. The ends were cut back, 4 bases at V and 2 bases at J, with 12 bases in the middle. The CDR3 is 14 amino acids. The CDR3 sequence: CAISGSDSTYEQYF. The CDR3 coding sequence is TGTGCCATCAGTGGTTCAGACTCTACCTACGAGCAGTACTTC.

This clonotype has a count of ten or more. The chain couples TRBV10-3 to TRBJ2-7; D unresolved. The V end lost 7 bases, the J end lost 0 bases, and 10 bases lay between the germline ends. Germline loops: CDR1 ENHRY, CDR2 SYGVKD. The CDR3 extends over 13 amino acids. The CDR3 DNA reads as TGTGCCATCATGTCTGGGAACTCCTACGAGCAGTACTTC. Protein product: CAIMSGNSYEQYF.

The V and J genes are TRBV7-2 and TRBJ2-3, with TRBD2 as a possible D gene (5 bases). This CDR3 spans 13 amino acids. The V gene lost 0 bases and the J gene lost 5 bases, with 6 bases spanning the gap. The germline gives CDR1 SGHTA, CDR2 FQGNSA. The CDR3 here is CASSLARVDTQYF. DNA for the CDR3: TGTGCCAGCAGCTTAGCGAGGGTAGATACGCAGTATTTT.

The CDR3 region is CASSLDLSSGVTDTQYF. The CDR3 DNA is TGTGCCAGCAGCTTAGATTTGTCTAGCGGAGTGACAGATACGCAGTATTTT. The gene calls are TRBV11-1 and TRBJ2-3; 7 bases agree with TRBD2. CDR3 size: 17 residues. The germline CDR1 and CDR2 sequences are SGHAT and FQDESV (reference sequence). Trimming took 1 base from V and 3 from J; bases not matched to a gene: 10.

The V gene is TRBV5-8, the J gene TRBJ1-3, with a weak D call TRBD1 (6 bases). Trimming left V 3 bases short and J 3 bases short, with 7 bases between. Germline values: CDR1 SGHTS, CDR2 YDEGEE. The CDR3 is 13 amino acids. As DNA, the CDR3 is TGTGCCAGCAGCTCGACAGGTGGAAACACCATATATTTT. This translates into CASSSTGGNTIYF.

A single count supports this clonotype. The V call is TRBV9, the J call TRBJ1-4; D uncertain. With 3 bases removed from V and 3 bases from J, the gap between germline ends came to 12 bases. The CDR3 spans 15 residues. Germline CDR1 is SGDLS and CDR2 is YYNGEE. CDR3 DNA sequence: TGTGCCAGCAGCGGATCGCACGAGGCTAATGAAAAACTGTTTTTT. Encoded protein: CASSGSHEANEKLFF.